The present T cell receptor (beta chain) was sequenced within a study of tumor-infiltrating lymphocytes in localized non-small cell lung cancer. The method was immunoSEQ multiplex PCR; TCRdb's version includes in-frame clones alone and lacks a portion of them. This repertoire shows 27,000 or so clones, 70% to 90% found once; its top ten account for approximately 2%. CDR1 is SGHTA, CDR2 FQGNSA, per germline. Trimming shortened V by 5 bases and J by 2 bases, and 15 bases separated the two germline ends. The CDR3 loop spans 16 amino acids. The chain couples TRBV7-2 to TRBJ2-2; TRBD2 might be the D (7 bases). Sequencing was done on a sample of lung tumor tissue. This receptor was taken from a human donor with non-small cell lung cancer. CDR3 sequence reads: CASSRMGGPNTGELFF. The CDR3 DNA reads TGTGCCAGCAGCCGTATGGGGGGGCCCAACACCGGGGAGCTGTTTTTT.